This TCR beta chain was sequenced for a study of blood T cell repertoires in COVID-19. Study in general: Specimens from acute and convalescent COVID-19 originated in the United States, Italy and Spain. The analysed material was cDNA or gDNA that came from T cells, B-cell-depleted T cells, or PBMCs.

This clone was detected only a few times. In the original workflow: Reference gene primer amplification in the assay estimated nucleated cell counts. Clones were sequenced by immunoSEQ multiplex PCR, and TCRdb holds only the in-frame ones, with some missing. V, J and clone size are taken as reported in that table, and D and trimming were inferred from the DNA itself. This sample has about 25,000 clones; 81% occur once, and the top ten carry 45% to 60%. The sample consisted of peripheral blood. The clonotype was recovered from a man aged 50 or older with active or convalescent COVID-19.

Here the CDR3 DNA reads TGCGCCAGCAGAGCCGTAGCGGGGGGGAGCTCCTACGAGCAGTACTTC. Encoded protein: CASRAVAGGSSYEQYF. This chain links TRBV4-1 with TRBJ2-7; 11 bases align to TRBD2. The germline V gene has CDR1 MGHRA and CDR2 YSYEKL. The CDR3 covers 16 residues. The ends lost 6 bases at V and 0 bases at J; junction bases unmatched: 7.